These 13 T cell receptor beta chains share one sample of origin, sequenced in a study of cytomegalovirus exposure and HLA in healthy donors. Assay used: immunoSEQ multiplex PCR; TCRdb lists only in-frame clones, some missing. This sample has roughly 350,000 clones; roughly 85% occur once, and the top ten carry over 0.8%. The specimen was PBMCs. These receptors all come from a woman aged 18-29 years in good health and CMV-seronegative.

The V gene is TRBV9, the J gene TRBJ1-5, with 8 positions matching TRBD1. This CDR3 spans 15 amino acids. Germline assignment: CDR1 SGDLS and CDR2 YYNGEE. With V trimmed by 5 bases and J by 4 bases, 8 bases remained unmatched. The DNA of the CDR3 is TGTGCCAGCAGTGGGGGGACAGGCAATAATCAGCCCCAGCATTTT. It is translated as CASSGGTGNNQPQHF.

CDR3 residues: CASSTQGRYGYTF. DNA for the CDR3: TGTGCCAGCAGTACCCAGGGTCGGTATGGCTACACCTTC. The chain employs TRBV28 and TRBJ1-2, with a tentative D call TRBD1 (5 bases). V lost 5 bases to trimming and J lost 5 bases, with 12 bases between them. Germline loops: CDR1 MDHEN, CDR2 SYDVKM. CDR3 length equals 13 residues.

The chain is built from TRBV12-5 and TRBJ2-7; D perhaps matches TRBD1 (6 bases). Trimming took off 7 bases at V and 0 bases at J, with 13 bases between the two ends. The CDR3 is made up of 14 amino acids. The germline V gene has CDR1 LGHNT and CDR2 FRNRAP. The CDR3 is CASAETGYSYEQYF. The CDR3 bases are TGTGCTAGTGCCGAAACAGGGTACTCCTACGAGCAGTACTTC.

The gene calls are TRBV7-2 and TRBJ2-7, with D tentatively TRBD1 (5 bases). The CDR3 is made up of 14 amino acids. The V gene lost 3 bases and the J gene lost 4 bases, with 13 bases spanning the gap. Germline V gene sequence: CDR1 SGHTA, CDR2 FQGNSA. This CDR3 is CASSFSRAPYEQYF. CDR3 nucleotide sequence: TGTGCCAGCAGCTTCTCCAGGGCCCCATACGAGCAGTACTTC.

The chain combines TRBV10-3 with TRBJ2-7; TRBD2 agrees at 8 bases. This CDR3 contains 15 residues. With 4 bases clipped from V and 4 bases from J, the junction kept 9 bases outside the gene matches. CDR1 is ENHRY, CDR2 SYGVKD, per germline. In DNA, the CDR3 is TGTGCCATCAGTGGCCCACGGGGGGGAAGTTACGAGCAGTACTTC. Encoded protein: CAISGPRGGSYEQYF.

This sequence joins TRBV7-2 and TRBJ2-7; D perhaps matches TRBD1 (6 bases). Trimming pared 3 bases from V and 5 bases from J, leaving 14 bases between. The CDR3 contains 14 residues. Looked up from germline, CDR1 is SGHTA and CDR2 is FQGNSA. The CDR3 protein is CASSFERTVDEQYF. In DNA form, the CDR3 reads TGTGCCAGCAGCTTCGAGAGGACAGTTGACGAGCAGTACTTC.

The CDR3 reads CASSYRGQYNEQFF. The DNA of the CDR3 is TGTGCCAGCAGTTACAGGGGGCAGTACAATGAGCAGTTCTTC. The V call is TRBV6-5, the J call TRBJ2-1, with 7 bases that match TRBD1. Germline CDR1 is MNHEY and CDR2 is SVGAGI. CDR3 length equals 14 residues. J gave up 4 bases and V 2 bases, and 2 bases lay outside the gene matches.

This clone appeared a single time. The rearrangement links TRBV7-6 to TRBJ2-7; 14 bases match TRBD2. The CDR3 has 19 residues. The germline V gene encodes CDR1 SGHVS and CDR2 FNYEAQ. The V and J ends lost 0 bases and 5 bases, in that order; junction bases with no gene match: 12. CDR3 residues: CASSLAGLAGVTGEDEQYF. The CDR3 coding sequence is TGTGCCAGCAGCTTAGCGGGACTAGCGGGAGTCACAGGAGAGGACGAGCAGTACTTC.

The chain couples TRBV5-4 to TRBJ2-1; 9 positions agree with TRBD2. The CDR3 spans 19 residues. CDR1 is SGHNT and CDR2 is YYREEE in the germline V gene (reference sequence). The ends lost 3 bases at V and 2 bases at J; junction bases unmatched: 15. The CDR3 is CASSSKGATGTSPYNEQFF. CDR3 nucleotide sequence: TGTGCCAGCAGCTCCAAAGGGGCAACCGGGACTAGCCCCTACAATGAGCAGTTCTTC.

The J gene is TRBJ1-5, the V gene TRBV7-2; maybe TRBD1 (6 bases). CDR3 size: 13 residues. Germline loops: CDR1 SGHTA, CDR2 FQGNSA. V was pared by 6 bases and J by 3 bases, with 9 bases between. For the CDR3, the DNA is TGTGCCAGCAGAGGACAGAACAATCAGCCCCAGCATTTT. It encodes CASRGQNNQPQHF.

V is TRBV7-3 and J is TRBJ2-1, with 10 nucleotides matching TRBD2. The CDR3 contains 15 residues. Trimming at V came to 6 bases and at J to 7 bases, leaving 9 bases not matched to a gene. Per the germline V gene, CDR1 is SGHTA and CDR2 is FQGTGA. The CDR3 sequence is CASRQAGGPFNEQFF. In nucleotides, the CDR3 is TGTGCCAGCAGACAAGCGGGAGGGCCGTTTAATGAGCAGTTCTTC.

CDR3 bases: TGTGCCAGCAGATCGACAGGGGAGGGATATGGCTACACCTTC. It yields the protein CASRSTGEGYGYTF. The chain uses TRBV25-1 and TRBJ1-2, with 8 bases that match TRBD1. After removal of 6 bases from V and 5 bases from J, the junction contained 8 bases not matched to a gene. The CDR3 extends over 14 amino acids. The germline V gene encodes CDR1 MGHDK and CDR2 SYGVNS.

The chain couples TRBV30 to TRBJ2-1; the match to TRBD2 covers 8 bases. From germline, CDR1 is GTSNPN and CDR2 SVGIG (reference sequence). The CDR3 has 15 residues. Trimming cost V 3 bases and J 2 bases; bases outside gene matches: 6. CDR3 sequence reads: CAWSGGERAYNEQFF. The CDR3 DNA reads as TGTGCCTGGAGCGGGGGGGAGCGGGCCTACAATGAGCAGTTCTTC. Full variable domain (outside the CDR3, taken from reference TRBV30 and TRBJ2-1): SQTIHQWPATLVQPVGSPLSLECTVEGTSNPNLYWYRQAAGRGLQLLFYSVGIGQISSEVPQNLSASRPQDRQFILSSKKLLLSDSGFYLCAWSGGERAYNEQFFGPGTRLTVL.